A selection of T cell receptor beta chains follows, all from one sample in a study of shared clonotypes between healthy human individuals. Clones were sequenced by immunoSEQ multiplex PCR, and TCRdb holds only the in-frame ones, with some missing. The sample carries over a million clones, around 97% recorded once. Specimen: naive CD4+ T cells sorted from blood. The receptors were gathered from a man in his thirties or forties in good health. Both conserved end residues are part of each CDR3. Each record gives: D gene, clone size, J gene, CDR3 length, V gene, CDR3 DNA, CDR3 protein. A D gene is named only where the DNA matches it firmly. Rows may omit the clone size; those that give it use once, few, many or a size class.

>NA|once|TRBJ1-1|14|TRBV2
TGTGCCAGCGGCATCATCGGGGGAAACACTGAAGCTTTCTTT
CASGIIGGNTEAFF
>TRBD1|NA|TRBJ1-5|19|TRBV6-1
TGTGCCAGCAGTGAAGCCCTGGGACAGGGAATTCATAGCAATCAGCCCCAGCATTTT
CASSEALGQGIHSNQPQHF
>TRBD1|NA|TRBJ2-5|17|TRBV7-9
TGTGCCAGCAGCTTAGAGTTTCAGGACAGGGAGCAAGAGACCCAGTACTTC
CASSLEFQDREQETQYF
>NA|NA|TRBJ2-7|12|TRBV19
TGTGCCAGTAGTAGTTCGAGGTACGAGCAGTACTTC
CASSSSRYEQYF
>NA|NA|TRBJ1-2|14|TRBV28
TGTGCCAGCAGTTTAAGACGGCTGAACTATGGCTACACCTTC
CASSLRRLNYGYTF
>NA|NA|TRBJ1-4|14|TRBV6-5
TGTGCCAGCAGTTACTCCTCAGGGGCTGAAAAACTGTTTTTT
CASSYSSGAEKLFF
>NA|once|TRBJ2-3|15|TRBV18
TGTGCCAGCTCACCAACGACTTCTCACACAGATACGCAGTATTTT
CASSPTTSHTDTQYF
>NA|NA|TRBJ2-1|13|TRBV7-7
TGTGCCAGCAGCTTAGCCCTACTCAATGAGCAGTTCTTC
CASSLALLNEQFF
>NA|NA|TRBJ2-7|15|TRBV5-4
TGTGCCAGCAGCTTGCGGCGGGATGGCTCCTACGAGCAGTACTTC
CASSLRRDGSYEQYF
>TRBD2|NA|TRBJ2-6|18|TRBV7-2
TGTGCCAGCAGCTTTTCGGCTAGCGGGATCGCTGGGGCCAACGTCCTGACTTTC
CASSFSASGIAGANVLTF
>TRBD1|NA|TRBJ1-5|14|TRBV6-6
TGTGCCAGTTCACAGGGGACGAGCAATCAGCCCCAGCATTTT
CASSQGTSNQPQHF
>TRBD1|NA|TRBJ2-4|19|TRBV7-2
TGTGCCAGCAGCAATGGGACAGGGTGGACTCGTTTGGTCAAAAACATTCAGTACTTC
CASSNGTGWTRLVKNIQYF
>NA|NA|TRBJ1-1|14|TRBV5-1
TGCGCCAGCAGCTTGGACAGGATACGAACTGAAGCTTTCTTT
CASSLDRIRTEAFF
>NA|NA|TRBJ2-5|14|TRBV11-1
TGTGCCAGCAGCTTAGAAAGGGTTGAGAAGACCCAGTACTTC
CASSLERVEKTQYF
>TRBD1|NA|TRBJ1-5|16|TRBV6-6
TGTGCCAGCAGTTACTCCGGGACAGGTTTTAATCAGCCCCAGCATTTT
CASSYSGTGFNQPQHF
>NA|NA|TRBJ2-2|17|TRBV18
TGTGCCAGCTCACCGTTACCCGCAGGACCGAACACCGGGGAGCTGTTTTTT
CASSPLPAGPNTGELFF
>TRBD2|NA|TRBJ2-3|15|TRBV7-2
TGTGCCAGCAGCTTCAACGGGGGGGGCACAGATACGCAGTATTTT
CASSFNGGGTDTQYF
>TRBD2|NA|TRBJ2-3|12|TRBV10-3
TGTGCCATCGGCGGGGGTACAGATACGCAGTATTTT
CAIGGGTDTQYF
>NA|NA|TRBJ1-1|17|TRBV7-2
TGTGCCAGCAGCTCCCCCCGGGGGGTGGTCATGAACACTGAAGCTTTCTTT
CASSSPRGVVMNTEAFF
>NA|NA|TRBJ1-5|17|TRBV7-8
TGTGCCAGCAGCCCTAGAGGGCAGGACTATAGCAATCAGCCCCAGCATTTT
CASSPRGQDYSNQPQHF
>TRBD1|NA|TRBJ1-5|16|TRBV7-9
TGTGCCAGCAGCCCCGCGGACAGGGGAGTTAATCAGCCCCAGCATTTT
CASSPADRGVNQPQHF
>NA|NA|TRBJ2-3|15|TRBV7-9
TGTGCCAGCAGCCTCTTAGCGAGTCGCACAGATACGCAGTATTTT
CASSLLASRTDTQYF
>TRBD1|NA|TRBJ1-5|14|TRBV28
TGTGCCAGCGGCCGACAGGGGACCAATCAGCCCCAGCATTTT
CASGRQGTNQPQHF
>TRBD2|NA|TRBJ2-1|15|TRBV27
TGTGCCAGCACGGGGTGGGAGGGCCAGTACAATGAGCAGTTCTTC
CASTGWEGQYNEQFF
>NA|few|TRBJ1-1|14|TRBV11-3
TGTGCCAGCAGCTCTGGCCCAGCCCACACTGAAGCTTTCTTT
CASSSGPAHTEAFF
>NA|NA|TRBJ1-5|12|TRBV19
TGTGCCAGTAGTATAGTACGCGGGCCCCAGCATTTT
CASSIVRGPQHF
>TRBD1|NA|TRBJ1-5|14|TRBV28
TGTGCCAGCAGGCGGACAGGGAACAATCAGCCCCAGCATTTT
CASRRTGNNQPQHF
>NA|NA|TRBJ2-7|13|TRBV29-1
TGCAGCGTTGAGTTATCCTTCCCCTACGAGCAGTACTTC
CSVELSFPYEQYF
>TRBD1|NA|TRBJ1-5|15|TRBV5-4
TGTGCCAGCAGCCCAGGACAGGGGTTAAATCAGCCCCAGCATTTT
CASSPGQGLNQPQHF
>NA|NA|TRBJ1-3|17|TRBV9
TGTGCCAGCAGCGTAGTCCCGGGACTGCTCTCTGGAAACACCATATATTTT
CASSVVPGLLSGNTIYF
>TRBD1|NA|TRBJ2-1|15|TRBV2
TGTGCCAGCAGTGAGGACAGGGGGCTTTACAATGAGCAGTTCTTC
CASSEDRGLYNEQFF
>NA|NA|TRBJ2-7|14|TRBV11-3
TGTGCCAGCAGCTTAGGGGGGGCCGCCTACGAGCAGTACTTC
CASSLGGAAYEQYF
>NA|NA|TRBJ2-2|16|TRBV15
TGTGCCACCAGCGGACAGCTTCGATCGAACACCGGGGAGCTGTTTTTT
CATSGQLRSNTGELFF
>NA|NA|TRBJ2-2|16|TRBV18
TGTGCCAGCTCACCAAGGCAGGGCGTTAGCACCGGGGAGCTGTTTTTT
CASSPRQGVSTGELFF
>TRBD2|NA|TRBJ2-1|16|TRBV18
TGTGCCAGCTCACCCCAAATACGACTAGCGGGAGATGAGCAGTTCTTC
CASSPQIRLAGDEQFF
>TRBD1|NA|TRBJ1-5|15|TRBV5-6
TGTGCCAGCAGCCGGACAGGGTTCATCGATCAGCCCCAGCATTTT
CASSRTGFIDQPQHF
>NA|NA|TRBJ2-5|14|TRBV19
TGTGCCAGTAGTCCAATCCTGATTGGGGAGACCCAGTACTTC
CASSPILIGETQYF